Included here is one TCR beta chain sequence, with context. The authors ran a second PCR of roughly 6 to 12 cycles using a sample-barcoded 5' primer and a J-beta primer mix. TCRdb processed the 5' RACE reads anew with MiXCR; each CDR3 protein has one entry. Among roughly 800,000 distinct CDR3 sequences listed, about 62% were seen once. Germline values: CDR1 DFQATT, CDR2 SNEGSKA (reference sequence). The V gene lost 6 bases and the J gene lost 4 bases, with 11 bases spanning the gap. The CDR3 is made up of 12 amino acids. For every donor, a draw yielded 9.5 to 10 milliliters of peripheral blood. The sample is drawn from a study of blood T cells in healthy people across ages. Study in general: Template-switching capture recovered about one barcoded beta molecule per two T cells.

The sequencing sample was made of blood. The clonotype originates from a man under 40 in good health. The chain joins TRBV20-1 to TRBJ2-3; no definite D call. The CDR3 DNA reads as TGCAGTGCCCCGAGCGACGCAGATACGCAGTATTTT. Translated, it gives CSAPSDADTQYF.